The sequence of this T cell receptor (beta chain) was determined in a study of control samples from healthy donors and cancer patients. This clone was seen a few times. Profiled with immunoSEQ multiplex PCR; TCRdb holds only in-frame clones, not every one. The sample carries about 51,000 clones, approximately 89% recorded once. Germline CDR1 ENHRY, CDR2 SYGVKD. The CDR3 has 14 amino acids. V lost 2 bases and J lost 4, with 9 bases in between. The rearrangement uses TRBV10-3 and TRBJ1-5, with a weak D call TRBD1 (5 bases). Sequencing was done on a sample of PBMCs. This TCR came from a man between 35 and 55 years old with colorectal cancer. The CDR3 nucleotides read TGTGCCATCAGTGAGGAGGGGCCTAATCAGCCCCAGCATTTT. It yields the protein CAISEEGPNQPQHF.